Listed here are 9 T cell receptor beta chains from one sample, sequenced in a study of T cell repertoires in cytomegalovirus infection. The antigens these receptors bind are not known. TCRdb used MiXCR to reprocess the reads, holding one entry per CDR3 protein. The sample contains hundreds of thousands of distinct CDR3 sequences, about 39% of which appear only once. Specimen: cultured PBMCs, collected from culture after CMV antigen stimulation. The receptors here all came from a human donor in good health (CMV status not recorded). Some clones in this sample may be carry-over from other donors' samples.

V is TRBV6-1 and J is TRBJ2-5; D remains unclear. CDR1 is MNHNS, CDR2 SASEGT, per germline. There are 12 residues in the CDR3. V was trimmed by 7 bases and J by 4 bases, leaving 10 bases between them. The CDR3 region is CASNGPGETQYF. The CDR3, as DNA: TGTGCCAGCAACGGTCCGGGAGAGACCCAGTACTTC.

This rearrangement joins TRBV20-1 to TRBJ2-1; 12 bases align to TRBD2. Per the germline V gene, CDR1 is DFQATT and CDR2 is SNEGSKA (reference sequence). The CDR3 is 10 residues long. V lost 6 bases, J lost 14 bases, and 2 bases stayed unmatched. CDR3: CSARLAGEFF. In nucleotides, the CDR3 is TGCAGTGCAAGACTAGCGGGAGAGTTCTTC.

The CDR3 region has the DNA TGTGCCAGCAGCTTAGTTTTTGACAGGGTGGATGGCTACACCTTC. This sequence encodes CASSLVFDRVDGYTF. V gene TRBV7-9 combines with J gene TRBJ1-2, with 7 bases matching TRBD1. The V segment lost 1 base and the J segment 6 bases; nucleotides outside the gene matches: 8. Germline V gene data show CDR1 as SEHNR and CDR2 as FQNEAQ (reference sequence). The CDR3 has 15 amino acids.

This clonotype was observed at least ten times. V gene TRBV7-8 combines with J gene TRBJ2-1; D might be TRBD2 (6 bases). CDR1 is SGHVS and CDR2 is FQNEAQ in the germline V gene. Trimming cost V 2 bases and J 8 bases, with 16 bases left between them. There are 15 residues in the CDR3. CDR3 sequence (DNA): TGTGCCAGCAGCTTAAGGGCGGGGATCGTGGATGAGCAGTTCTTC. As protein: CASSLRAGIVDEQFF.

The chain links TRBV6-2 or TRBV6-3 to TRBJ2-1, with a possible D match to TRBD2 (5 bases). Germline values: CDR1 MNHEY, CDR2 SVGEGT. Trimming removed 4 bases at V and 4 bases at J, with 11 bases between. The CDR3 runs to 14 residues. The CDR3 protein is CASSSLRGYNEQFF. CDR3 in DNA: TGTGCCAGCAGTTCCCTACGCGGGTACAATGAGCAGTTCTTC.

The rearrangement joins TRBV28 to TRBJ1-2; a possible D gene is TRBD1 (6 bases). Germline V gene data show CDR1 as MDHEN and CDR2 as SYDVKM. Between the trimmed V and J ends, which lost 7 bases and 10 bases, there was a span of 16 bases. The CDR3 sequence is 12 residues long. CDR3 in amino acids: CASTNQGRAYTF. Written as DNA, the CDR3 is TGTGCCAGCACCAACCAGGGGAGGGCCTACACCTTC.

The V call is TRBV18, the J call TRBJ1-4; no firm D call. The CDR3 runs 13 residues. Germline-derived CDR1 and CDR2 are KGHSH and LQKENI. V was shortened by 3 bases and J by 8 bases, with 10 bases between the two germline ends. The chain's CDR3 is CASSPQSQEKLFF. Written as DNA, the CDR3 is TGTGCCAGCTCACCCCAATCCCAGGAAAAACTGTTTTTT.

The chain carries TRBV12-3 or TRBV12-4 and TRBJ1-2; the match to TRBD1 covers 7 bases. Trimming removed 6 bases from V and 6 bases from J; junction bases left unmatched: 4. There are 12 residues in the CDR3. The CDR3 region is CASRTGLDGYTF. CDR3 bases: TGTGCCAGCAGGACAGGGCTCGATGGCTACACCTTC.

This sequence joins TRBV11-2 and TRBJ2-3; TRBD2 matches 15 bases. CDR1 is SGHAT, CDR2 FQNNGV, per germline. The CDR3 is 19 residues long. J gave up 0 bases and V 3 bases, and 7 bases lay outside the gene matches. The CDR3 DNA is TGTGCCAGCAGCTTGGGAAGGACTAGCGGGGGGGCGAGCACAGATACGCAGTATTTT. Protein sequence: CASSLGRTSGGASTDTQYF. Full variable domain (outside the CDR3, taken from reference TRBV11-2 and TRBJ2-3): EAGVAQSPRYKIIEKRQSVAFWCNPISGHATLYWYQQILGQGPKLLIQFQNNGVVDDSQLPKDRFSAERLKGVDSTLKIQPAKLEDSAVYLCASSLGRTSGGASTDTQYFGPGTRLTVL.